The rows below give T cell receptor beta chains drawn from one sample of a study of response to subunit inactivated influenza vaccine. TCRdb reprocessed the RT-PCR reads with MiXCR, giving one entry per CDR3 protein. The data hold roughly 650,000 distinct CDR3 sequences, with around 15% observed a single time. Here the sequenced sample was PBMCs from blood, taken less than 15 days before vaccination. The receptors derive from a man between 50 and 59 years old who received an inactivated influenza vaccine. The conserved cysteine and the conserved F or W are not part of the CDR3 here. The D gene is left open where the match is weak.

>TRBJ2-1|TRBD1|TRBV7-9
ASRPTGGISSYNEQF
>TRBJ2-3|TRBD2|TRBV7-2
ASSSSGLGDTQY
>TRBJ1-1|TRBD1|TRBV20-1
SAKRQGFNTEAF
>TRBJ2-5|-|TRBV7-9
ASSLKGPQETQY
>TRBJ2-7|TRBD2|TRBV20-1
SAPRPGLNAYEQY
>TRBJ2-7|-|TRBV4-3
ASSQARGSSYEQY
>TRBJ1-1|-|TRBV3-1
ASSQLMGNTEAF
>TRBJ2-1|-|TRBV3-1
ASSQGRGRYNEQF
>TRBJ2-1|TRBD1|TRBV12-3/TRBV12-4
ASGPEGQGANNEQF
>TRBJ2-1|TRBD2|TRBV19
ASSAGGPYNEQF
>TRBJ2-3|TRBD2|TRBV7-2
ASSTRLAASTDTQY
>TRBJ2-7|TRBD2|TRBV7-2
ASSLVAAGDYEQY
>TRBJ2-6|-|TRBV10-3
AISFDTSGANVLT
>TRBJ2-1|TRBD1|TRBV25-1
ASSVSDRGYLYNEQF
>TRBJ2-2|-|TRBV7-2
ANRRGANTGELF
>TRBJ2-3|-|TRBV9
ASSAERLTDTQY
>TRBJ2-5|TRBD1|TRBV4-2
ASSLRQGRQETQY
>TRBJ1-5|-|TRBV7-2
ASSRGPEGPQH
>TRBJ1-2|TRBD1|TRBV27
ASSLLGQGRDGYT
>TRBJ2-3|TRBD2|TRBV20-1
SASPYTGGVDTQY
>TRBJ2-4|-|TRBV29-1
SVGALRGIQY
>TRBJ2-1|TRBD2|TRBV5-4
ASSFSGGAVDEQF
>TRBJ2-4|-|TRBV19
ASSTPGAIAKNIQY
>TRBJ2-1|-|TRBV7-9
ASSLGMEQF
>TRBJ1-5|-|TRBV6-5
ASSYSGGINQPQH
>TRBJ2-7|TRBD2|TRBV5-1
ASSTSGTRDEQY
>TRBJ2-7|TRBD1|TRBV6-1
ASRTPGGSGEQY
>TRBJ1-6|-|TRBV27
ASSLNEGSNSPLH
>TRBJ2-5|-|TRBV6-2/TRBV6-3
ASSQHAGRRETQY
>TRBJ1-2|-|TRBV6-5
ASSYSSLGLLYGYT
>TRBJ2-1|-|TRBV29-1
SVTRTAYNEQF
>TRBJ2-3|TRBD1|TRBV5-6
ASSLYLWDRDTDTQY
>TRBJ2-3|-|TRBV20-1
SARDGRGGTDTQY
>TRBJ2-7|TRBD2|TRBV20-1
SARVPSGRVYEQY
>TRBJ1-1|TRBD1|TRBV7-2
ASSYDRGRVAF
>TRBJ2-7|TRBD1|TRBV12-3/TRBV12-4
ASSQTGATYEQY
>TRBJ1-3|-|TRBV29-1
SVGQAGNTIY
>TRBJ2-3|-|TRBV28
ASTVLRTWASVNTDTQY
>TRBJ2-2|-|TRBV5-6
ASSPPGRGNAGELF
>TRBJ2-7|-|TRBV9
ASSVGSSLGYEQY
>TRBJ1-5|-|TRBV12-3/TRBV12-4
ASSSRRGNQPQH
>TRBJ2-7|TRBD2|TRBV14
ASSQEAGVYEQY
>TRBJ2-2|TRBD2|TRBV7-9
ASSLAGGRELF
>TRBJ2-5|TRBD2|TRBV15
ATSRGDYQETQY
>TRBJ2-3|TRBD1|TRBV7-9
ASSEDRDTQY
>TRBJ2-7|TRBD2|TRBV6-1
ASSEAPGGAGEQY
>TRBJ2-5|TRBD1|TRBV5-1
ASSWRRQGARETQY
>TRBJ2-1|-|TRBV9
ASSIGEGGRAYNEQF
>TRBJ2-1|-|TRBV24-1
ATSDRRELDEQF
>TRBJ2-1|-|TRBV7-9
ASSKYYEQF
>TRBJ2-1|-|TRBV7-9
ASSSPIGLKPYNEQF
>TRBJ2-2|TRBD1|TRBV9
ASRATGGNTGELF
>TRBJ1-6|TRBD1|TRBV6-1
ASSTLTRTGYNSPLH
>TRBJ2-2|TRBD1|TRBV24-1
ATSESGTGEAGELF